Below, 17 T cell receptor beta chains from the same sample are listed, as sequenced in a study of T-cell reconstitution after alpha-beta-depleted transplantation in children. A library of TCRbeta sequences, prepared with unique molecular identifiers, was generated. One entry per CDR3 protein, called by TCRdb with MiXCR from the PCR reads. The sample consists of 400,000 to 500,000 distinct CDR3 sequences, about a tenth of them appearing once. The specimen comprised PBMCs from the stem cell graft donor, sampled from the stem cell graft. The receptors originated from a human donor who donated a stem cell graft to a child with acute myeloid leukemia.

This sequence joins TRBV15 and TRBJ1-1, with 8 nucleotides matching TRBD1. Germline lookup yields CDR1 LNHNV and CDR2 YYDKDF (reference sequence). The CDR3 has 14 residues. The trim removed 3 bases at V and 3 bases at J, leaving 3 bases unmatched. CDR3 in amino acids: CATSRDRVDTEAFF. The CDR3 DNA follows: TGTGCCACCAGCAGGGACAGGGTGGACACTGAAGCTTTCTTT.

This chain joins TRBV30 and TRBJ1-2, with D perhaps matching TRBD1 (6 bases). Germline CDR1 and CDR2: GTSNPN and SVGIG (reference sequence). There are 12 residues in the CDR3. Trimming took 4 bases from V and 8 from J, leaving 14 bases between them. The CDR3 here is CAWTPGARGYTF. The DNA for the CDR3 is TGTGCCTGGACACCGGGGGCGCGGGGCTACACCTTC.

This clonotype was picked up many times. This chain joins TRBV9 and TRBJ2-3; TRBD1 agrees at 7 bases. Germline CDR1 reads SGDLS; CDR2 reads YYNGEE. This CDR3 region has 17 residues. V lost 0 bases and J lost 6; bases outside the gene matches: 13. The CDR3: CASSVDLLGQLMDTQYF. In nucleotides, the CDR3 is TGTGCCAGCAGCGTAGATCTTTTGGGACAGCTCATGGATACGCAGTATTTT.

At least ten counts were recorded for this clonotype. The chain employs TRBV7-2 and TRBJ2-5; D remains unclear. The CDR3 loop spans 13 amino acids. V was clipped by 3 bases and J by 3 bases, with 8 bases between them. Germline V gene data show CDR1 as SGHTA and CDR2 as FQGNSA. The CDR3 DNA reads as TGTGCCAGCAGCTTCGTGGGCGAAGAGACCCAGTACTTC. Translating it yields CASSFVGEETQYF.

This clonotype came up a few times. The chain carries TRBV28 and TRBJ1-2; D may be TRBD1 (5 bases). This CDR3 is built from 11 residues. Trimming took off 4 bases at V and 7 bases at J, with 7 bases between the two ends. Germline-derived CDR1 and CDR2 are MDHEN and SYDVKM. In nucleotides, the CDR3 is TGTGCCAGCAGTTCTGGGGCTGGCTACACCTTC. Translating it yields CASSSGAGYTF.

At least ten counts were recorded for this clonotype. V usage is TRBV7-3 and J usage is TRBJ2-1, with D maybe TRBD1 (5 bases). The CDR3 is 11 residues long. Germline-derived CDR1 and CDR2 are SGHTA and FQGTGA. Deletions cut 6 bases from V and 10 bases from J, with 10 bases between. CDR3 residues: CASSRGSEQFF. Here the CDR3 DNA reads TGTGCCAGCAGTAGGGGATCGGAGCAGTTCTTC.

This clonotype was picked up a small number of times. The V call is TRBV20-1, the J call TRBJ2-3; 9 positions match TRBD2. CDR3 length: 16 amino acids. Germline trimming cut 1 base from V and 6 bases from J; bases unmatched to any gene: 11. The germline CDR1 and CDR2 sequences are DFQATT and SNEGSKA (reference sequence). The CDR3 nucleotides read TGCAGTGCTAGAGGAGTAGCGGGAGCCACACGGGATACGCAGTATTTT. Protein: CSARGVAGATRDTQYF.

The chain couples TRBV5-1 to TRBJ1-5, with 7 bases identical to TRBD1. Germline V gene sequence: CDR1 SGHRS, CDR2 YFSETQ. The CDR3 is 14 residues long. V was pared by 4 bases and J by 4 bases, with 5 bases of the junction left unmatched. CDR3 protein: CASSDGTVNQPQHF. As DNA, the CDR3 is TGCGCCAGCAGCGATGGGACAGTAAATCAGCCCCAGCATTTT.

The chain uses TRBV15 and TRBJ1-2, with D hard to call. CDR1 and CDR2 (germline): LNHNV, YYDKDF (reference sequence). The CDR3 has 12 amino acids. With 0 bases removed from V and 8 bases from J, the gap between germline ends came to 7 bases. The CDR3 reads CATSRDRSGYTF. For the CDR3, the DNA is TGTGCCACCAGCAGAGACAGGTCGGGCTACACCTTC.

This clonotype was observed at least ten times. The chain carries TRBV6-1 and TRBJ2-7, with 10 bases fitting TRBD1. V lost 6 bases to trimming and J lost 4 bases; unmatched junction nucleotides: 12. There are 16 residues in the CDR3. Per the germline V gene, CDR1 is MNHNS and CDR2 is SASEGT. CDR3: CASRKSRQGAHYEQYF. CDR3 in DNA: TGTGCCAGCAGGAAATCCCGACAGGGGGCTCATTACGAGCAGTACTTC.

A single count supports this clonotype. A much bigger clone sits one base away, suggesting this may be a read error. V usage is TRBV12-3 or TRBV12-4 and J usage is TRBJ2-2; D might be TRBD1 (5 bases). This CDR3 spans 15 amino acids. Trimming left V 6 bases short and J 2 bases short, with 13 bases between. The DNA for the CDR3 is TGTGCCAGCAGCCATGGACACGGTAACACCGGGGAGCTGTTTTTT. Its translation: CASSHGHGNTGELFF.

This clonotype was picked up a small number of times. The chain has TRBV5-8 and TRBJ2-3, with D tentatively TRBD2 (6 bases). The CDR3 extends over 15 amino acids. Germline CDR1 and CDR2: SGHTS and YDEGEE. V gave up 1 base and J gave up 5 bases, with 14 bases separating them. The DNA of the CDR3 is TGTGCCAGCAGCTTGTCGTTGTTCGGGGGAGATACGCAGTATTTT. Translating it yields CASSLSLFGGDTQYF.

For the CDR3, the DNA is TGCGCCAGCCGAGAATCGGGGGGCACAGATACGCAGTATTTT. This sequence encodes CASRESGGTDTQYF. This chain connects TRBV5-1 to TRBJ2-3, with D tentatively TRBD2 (6 bases). Germline lookup yields CDR1 SGHRS and CDR2 YFSETQ. Trimming left V 7 bases short and J 1 base short, with 13 bases between. CDR3 length: 14 amino acids. The full variable domain, its missing parts supplied by reference TRBV5-1 and TRBJ2-3, is KAGVTQTPRYLIKTRGQQVTLSCSPISGHRSVSWYQQTPGQGLQFLFEYFSETQRNKGNFPGRFSGRQFSNSRSEMNVSTLELGDSALYLCASRESGGTDTQYFGPGTRLTVL.

This clonotype was recorded a few times. The chain joins TRBV12-3 or TRBV12-4 to TRBJ1-4, with 7 bases aligning to TRBD1. The CDR3 is 16 amino acids. The ends lost 6 bases at V and 5 bases at J; junction bases unmatched: 12. CDR3 sequence reads: CASSRPGQLKNEKLFF. In nucleotides, the CDR3 is TGTGCCAGCAGCCGACCGGGACAGCTGAAGAATGAAAAACTGTTTTTT.

As concerns this clonotype: A much larger clone differs from this one at a single base, so this may be a read error. The chain uses TRBV6-1 and TRBJ2-4; 9 nucleotides match TRBD1. The CDR3 sequence is 15 residues long. Per germline, CDR1 MNHNS and CDR2 SASEGT. Written as DNA, the CDR3 is TGTGCCAGCAGTCAACCAGGGACAGGGAAAAACAGTCAGTACTTC. Its translation is CASSQPGTGKNSQYF.

V is TRBV6-1 and J is TRBJ2-2; 7 bases agree with TRBD1. Germline assignment: CDR1 MNHNS and CDR2 SASEGT. J was trimmed by 3 bases and V by 0 bases; bases with no gene match: 10. The CDR3 has 18 amino acids. CDR3 DNA sequence: TGTGCCAGCAGTGAAGCACTAAAAAAAAGGGGGCACACCGGGGAGCTGTTTTTT. Translated: CASSEALKKRGHTGELFF.

This clonotype has a handful of counts. The chain is built from TRBV5-8 and TRBJ2-5; TRBD2 agrees at 8 bases. The CDR3 loop spans 16 amino acids. The germline CDR1 and CDR2 sequences are SGHTS and YDEGEE. The V segment lost 4 bases and the J segment 4 bases; nucleotides outside the gene matches: 12. CDR3 protein: CASSPQGSGGTETQYF. CDR3 nucleotides: TGTGCCAGCAGCCCCCAGGGGAGCGGGGGAACAGAGACCCAGTACTTC.